Below are 9 T cell receptor beta chains sequenced from a single sample in a study of blood T cell repertoires in COVID-19. The assay was immunoSEQ multiplex PCR, and TCRdb's table has in-frame clones only and misses some. The sample lists 100,000 to 150,000 clones, around nine tenths occurring once. Sequenced: peripheral blood. All receptors derive from a woman between 70 and 85 years old with COVID-19, enrolled during active disease.

V usage is TRBV2 and J usage is TRBJ2-2, with D possibly matching TRBD2 (5 bases). The germline gives CDR1 SNHLY, CDR2 FYNNEI. The CDR3 consists of 14 residues. The V gene lost 0 bases and the J gene lost 4 bases, with 6 bases spanning the gap. This chain's CDR3 is CASSEAGLTGELFF. The CDR3 region has the DNA TGTGCCAGCAGTGAAGCAGGACTCACCGGGGAGCTGTTTTTT.

The V call is TRBV5-1, the J call TRBJ2-5, with TRBD1 identical over 7 bases. The CDR3 loop spans 14 amino acids. V dropped 4 bases and J dropped 5; count of bases not matched to a gene: 8. The germline gives CDR1 SGHRS, CDR2 YFSETQ. CDR3 in amino acids: CASSPTGVGETQYF. The CDR3, as DNA: TGCGCCAGCAGCCCTACAGGGGTCGGGGAGACCCAGTACTTC.

The rearrangement links TRBV28 to TRBJ2-6, with TRBD1 identical over 8 bases. The germline V gene encodes CDR1 MDHEN and CDR2 SYDVKM. The CDR3 loop spans 18 amino acids. The J segment lost 2 bases and the V segment lost 6 bases, leaving 12 bases of the junction unmatched. The CDR3 region has the DNA TGTGCCAGCAGACGTACACAGGGGGTAATTCCTGGGGCCAACGTCCTGACTTTC. Residues: CASRRTQGVIPGANVLTF.

The rearrangement joins TRBV19 to TRBJ2-3; tentatively, D is TRBD1 (6 bases). V was pared by 5 bases and J by 0 bases, with 12 bases between. Germline CDR1 LNHDA, CDR2 SQIVND (reference sequence). This CDR3 is built from 15 residues. CDR3 bases: TGTGCCAGTAGTCCGGGGACATCTAGCACAGATACGCAGTATTTT. Its protein product is CASSPGTSSTDTQYF. The variable domain in full, with the rest retrieved from reference TRBV19 and TRBJ2-3, is DGGITQSPKYLFRKEGQNVTLSCEQNLNHDAMYWYRQDPGQGLRLIYYSQIVNDFQKGDIAEGYSVSREKKESFPLTVTSAQKNPTAFYLCASSPGTSSTDTQYFGPGTRLTVL.

The chain combines TRBV12-5 with TRBJ2-2; a possible D gene is TRBD1 (6 bases). Germline lookup yields CDR1 LGHNT and CDR2 FRNRAP. This CDR3 has 16 residues. V gave up 6 bases and J gave up 4 bases, with 18 bases separating them. CDR3: CASGSAFQGFTGELFF. DNA of the CDR3: TGTGCTAGTGGCTCAGCCTTCCAGGGGTTCACCGGGGAGCTGTTTTTT.

In its sample, this clone was seen a few times. The chain recombines TRBV9 with TRBJ1-6, with TRBD1 matching over 12 bases. The CDR3 has 17 residues. Germline trimming cut 1 base from V and 6 bases from J; bases unmatched to any gene: 5. The V gene's germline CDR1 is SGDLS and CDR2 YYNGEE. The CDR3 coding sequence is TGTGCCAGCAGCGTAACCGGGACAGGGGGCTCTAATTCACCCCTCCACTTT. Its translation: CASSVTGTGGSNSPLHF.

This clone occurred a few times. At the DNA level, this CDR3 is encoded by other sequences in the same sample as well. The chain employs TRBV7-2 and TRBJ2-2; 7 bases are a match to TRBD1. Germline V CDR1 and CDR2: SGHTA, FQGNSA. The CDR3 spans 14 residues. The trim removed 1 base at V and 5 bases at J, leaving 1 base unmatched. The CDR3 coding sequence is TGTGCCAGCAGCTTAGGACAGGGAACCGGGGAGCTGTTTTTT. This codes for CASSLGQGTGELFF. Together with reference TRBV7-2 and TRBJ2-2, the CDR3 gives the full variable domain: GAGVSQSPSNKVTEKGKDVELRCDPISGHTALYWYRQSLGQGLEFLIYFQGNSAPDKSGLPSDRFSAERTGGSVSTLTIQRTQQEDSAVYLCASSLGQGTGELFFGEGSRLTVL.

The chain joins TRBV27 to TRBJ2-2; perhaps TRBD2 as D (7 bases). The germline V and J ends were trimmed by 3 bases and 6 bases, with 11 bases remaining between them. The CDR3 loop spans 14 amino acids. Germline V lookup: CDR1 MNHEY, CDR2 SMNVEV (reference sequence). This CDR3 reads CASSFQGRAGELFF. In DNA form, the CDR3 reads TGTGCCAGCAGTTTTCAGGGGAGGGCCGGGGAGCTGTTTTTT.

The chain couples TRBV28 to TRBJ2-3; TRBD1 agrees at 7 bases. The CDR3 has 15 residues. Germline CDR1 MDHEN, CDR2 SYDVKM. V lost 7 bases and J lost 1; bases outside the gene matches: 8. CDR3 loop: CASTVGQGGTDTQYF. CDR3 nucleotides: TGTGCCAGCACCGTGGGCCAGGGGGGCACAGATACGCAGTATTTT.